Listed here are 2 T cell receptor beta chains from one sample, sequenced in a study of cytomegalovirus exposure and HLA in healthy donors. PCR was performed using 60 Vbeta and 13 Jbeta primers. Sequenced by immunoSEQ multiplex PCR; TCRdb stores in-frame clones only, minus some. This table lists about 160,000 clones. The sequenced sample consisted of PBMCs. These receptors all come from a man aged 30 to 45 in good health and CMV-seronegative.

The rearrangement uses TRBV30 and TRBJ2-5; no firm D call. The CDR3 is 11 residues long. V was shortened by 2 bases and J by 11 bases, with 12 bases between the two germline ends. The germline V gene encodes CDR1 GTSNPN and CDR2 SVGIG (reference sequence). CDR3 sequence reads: CAWSQSREQYF. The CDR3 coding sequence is TGTGCCTGGAGTCAATCCCGAGAGCAGTACTTC. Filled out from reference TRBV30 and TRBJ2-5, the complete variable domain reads SQTIHQWPATLVQPVGSPLSLECTVEGTSNPNLYWYRQAAGRGLQLLFYSVGIGQISSEVPQNLSASRPQDRQFILSSKKLLLSDSGFYLCAWSQSREQYFGPGTRLLVL.

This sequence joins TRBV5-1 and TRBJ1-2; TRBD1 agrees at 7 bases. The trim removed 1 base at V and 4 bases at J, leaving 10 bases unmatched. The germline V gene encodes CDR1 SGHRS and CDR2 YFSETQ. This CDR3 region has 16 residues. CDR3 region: CASSLTNLRDSYGYTF. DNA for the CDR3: TGCGCCAGCAGCTTGACGAACCTCCGGGACAGCTATGGCTACACCTTC.